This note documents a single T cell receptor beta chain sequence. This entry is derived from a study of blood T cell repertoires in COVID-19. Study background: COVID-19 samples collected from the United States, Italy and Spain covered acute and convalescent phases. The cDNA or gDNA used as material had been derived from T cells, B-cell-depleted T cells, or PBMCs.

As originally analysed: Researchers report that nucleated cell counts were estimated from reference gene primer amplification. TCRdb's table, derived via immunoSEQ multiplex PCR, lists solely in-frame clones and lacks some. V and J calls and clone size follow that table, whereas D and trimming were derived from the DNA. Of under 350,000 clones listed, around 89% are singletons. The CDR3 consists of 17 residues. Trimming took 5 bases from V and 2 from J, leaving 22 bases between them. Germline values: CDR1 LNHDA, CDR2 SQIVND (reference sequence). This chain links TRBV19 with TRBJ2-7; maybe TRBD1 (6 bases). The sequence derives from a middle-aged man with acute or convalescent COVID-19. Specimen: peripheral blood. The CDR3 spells CASSPFRDTQGTYEQYF. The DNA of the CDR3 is TGTGCCAGTAGTCCTTTCCGGGACACCCAAGGGACCTACGAGCAGTACTTC.